The next 5 T cell receptor beta chains were all read from a single sample in a study of cytomegalovirus exposure and HLA in healthy donors. Primers included in the PCR were 60 Vbeta and 13 Jbeta primers. Produced via immunoSEQ multiplex PCR; TCRdb's table is partial and in-frame only. The table has some 110,000 clones, about 76% seen once. The sequenced sample was PBMCs. Receptors originate from a woman aged 25 to 39 in good health and CMV-seronegative.

The genes are TRBV2 and TRBJ2-5, with 12 bases identical to TRBD2. Unmatched junction bases numbered 3, after V lost 3 bases and J lost 1 base. Germline CDR1 and CDR2: SNHLY and FYNNEI. CDR3 length: 16 residues. The CDR3 DNA is TGTGCCAGCAGTGATCCGGGACTAGCGGGCCAAGAGACCCAGTACTTC. This translates into CASSDPGLAGQETQYF. Variable domain in full (rest from reference TRBV2 and TRBJ2-5): EPEVTQTPSHQVTQMGQEVILRCVPISNHLYFYWYRQILGQKVEFLVSFYNNEISEKSEIFDDQFSVERPDGSNFTLKIRSTKLEDSAMYFCASSDPGLAGQETQYFGPGTRLLVL.

DNA of the CDR3: TGTGCCAGCGGAATTTGGAGGGAGACCCAGTACTTC. It is translated as CASGIWRETQYF. The chain joins TRBV28 to TRBJ2-5, with D tentatively TRBD2 (5 bases). The length of the CDR3 is 12 residues. Germline-derived CDR1 and CDR2 are MDHEN and SYDVKM. Deletions cut 8 bases from V and 5 bases from J, with 12 bases between.

V usage is TRBV6-1 and J usage is TRBJ2-1; 10 positions agree with TRBD1. The CDR3 is made up of 16 amino acids. V lost 4 bases, J lost 7 bases, and 10 bases stayed unmatched. Germline V lookup: CDR1 MNHNS, CDR2 SASEGT. The chain's CDR3 is CASSGTGGTLGNEQFF. Here the CDR3 DNA reads TGTGCCAGCAGTGGGACAGGGGGGACTCTTGGGAATGAGCAGTTCTTC.

This clone was seen a single time. The chain employs TRBV27 and TRBJ2-7, with a possible D match to TRBD1 (6 bases). The germline V gene has CDR1 MNHEY and CDR2 SMNVEV (reference sequence). The CDR3 loop spans 14 amino acids. Trimming cost V 3 bases and J 6 bases, with 15 bases left between them. The CDR3 reads CASSFLAQGLEQYF. The CDR3 region has the DNA TGTGCCAGCAGTTTTTTAGCTCAGGGGCTCGAGCAGTACTTC.

The J gene is TRBJ1-1, the V gene TRBV11-2, with D unclear. Germline lookup yields CDR1 SGHAT and CDR2 FQNNGV. Trimming removed 1 base from V and 3 bases from J, with 9 bases in between. The CDR3 runs 14 residues. The DNA of the CDR3 is TGTGCCAGCAGCTTAGGGGCCACCCACACTGAAGCTTTCTTT. Translated, it gives CASSLGATHTEAFF.